A selection of T cell receptor beta chains follows, all from one sample in a study of blood T cell repertoires in COVID-19. Profiling relied on immunoSEQ multiplex PCR, and the TCRdb table lists in-frame clones only, not all of them. Of roughly 86,000 clones listed, around 91% were seen once; the top ten hold 1.9%. The sequencing sample was made of peripheral blood. The receptors were gathered from a woman aged 45-65 years in a cohort sampled during active COVID-19. Both conserved end residues are part of each CDR3. The order of the fields is V gene, J gene, clone size, D gene, CDR3 protein, CDR3 DNA. D genes are given only for firm matches. Size values are once, few and many counts, or a class for expanded clones, and some rows have none.

V: TRBV27; J: TRBJ2-3; size: NA; D: NA; CDR3: CASSSAASRDTQYF; DNA: TGTGCCAGCAGTTCGGCAGCGTCCAGAGATACGCAGTATTTT
V: TRBV19; J: TRBJ1-2; size: once; D: NA; CDR3: CASSKYSPRGMRSMQYGYTF; DNA: TGTGCCAGTAGCAAATATTCCCCCCGAGGAATGAGGTCAATGCAGTATGGCTACACCTTC
V: TRBV5-4; J: TRBJ1-1; size: NA; D: NA; CDR3: CASSSGQRHSNTEAFF; DNA: TGTGCCAGCAGCTCCGGACAGCGTCATTCGAACACTGAAGCTTTCTTT
V: TRBV18; J: TRBJ1-5; size: NA; D: NA; CDR3: CASSPNPTAISNQPQHF; DNA: TGTGCCAGCTCACCGAACCCGACAGCTATTAGCAATCAGCCCCAGCATTTT
V: TRBV4-2; J: TRBJ2-2; size: NA; D: TRBD2; CDR3: CASSQGGLIINTGELFF; DNA: TGTGCCAGCAGCCAAGGGGGACTAATAATCAACACCGGGGAGCTGTTTTTT
V: TRBV24-1; J: TRBJ2-1; size: once; D: NA; CDR3: CATSEPAGRGRDEQFF; DNA: TGTGCCACCAGTGAACCCGCGGGGAGGGGGAGAGATGAGCAGTTCTTC
V: TRBV6-5; J: TRBJ2-3; size: NA; D: NA; CDR3: CASRAQGIGTDTQYF; DNA: TGTGCCAGCAGAGCTCAGGGGATAGGCACAGATACGCAGTATTTT
V: TRBV5-4; J: TRBJ2-7; size: NA; D: NA; CDR3: CASSPRTGNLYEQYF; DNA: TGTGCCAGCAGCCCCAGAACAGGAAACCTCTACGAGCAGTACTTC
V: TRBV6-6; J: TRBJ2-3; size: NA; D: TRBD2; CDR3: CASSYLGLGGTDTQYF; DNA: TGTGCCAGCAGTTACTTGGGACTAGGGGGCACAGATACGCAGTATTTT
V: TRBV15; J: TRBJ2-3; size: NA; D: NA; CDR3: CATSRDPEGATDTQYF; DNA: TGTGCCACCAGCAGAGATCCGGAGGGGGCCACAGATACGCAGTATTTT
V: TRBV14; J: TRBJ2-5; size: NA; D: NA; CDR3: CASSQDFGVYAETQYF; DNA: TGTGCCAGCAGCCAAGATTTCGGGGTTTATGCTGAGACCCAGTACTTC
V: TRBV5-6; J: TRBJ1-1; size: NA; D: NA; CDR3: CASSLAQVLNTEAFF; DNA: TGTGCCAGCAGCTTGGCACAGGTGTTGAACACTGAAGCTTTCTTT
V: TRBV5-1; J: TRBJ2-3; size: once; D: NA; CDR3: CASEPNRGDTQYF; DNA: TGCGCCAGCGAGCCAAACCGGGGAGATACGCAGTATTTT
V: TRBV5-1; J: TRBJ2-3; size: NA; D: TRBD2; CDR3: CASSPAGDGTDTQYF; DNA: TGCGCCAGCAGCCCCGCGGGGGACGGCACAGATACGCAGTATTTT
V: TRBV12-3/TRBV12-4; J: TRBJ1-2; size: NA; D: TRBD1; CDR3: CASSLSTGDGYTF; DNA: TGTGCCAGCAGTTTAAGTACAGGGGATGGCTACACCTTC
V: TRBV6-1; J: TRBJ2-3; size: NA; D: TRBD2; CDR3: CASSEGSSGGARDTQYF; DNA: TGTGCCAGCAGTGAAGGGTCTAGCGGGGGGGCTCGAGATACGCAGTATTTT
V: TRBV3-1/TRBV3-2; J: TRBJ1-6; size: NA; D: NA; CDR3: CASSQALSSYNSPLHF; DNA: TGTGCCAGCAGCCAAGCCCTGAGCTCCTATAATTCACCCCTCCACTTT
V: TRBV11-3; J: TRBJ2-3; size: NA; D: TRBD2; CDR3: CASSIRGSSGRAADTQYF; DNA: TGTGCCAGCAGCATCAGAGGGTCTAGCGGGAGGGCCGCAGATACGCAGTATTTT
V: TRBV9; J: TRBJ2-6; size: NA; D: NA; CDR3: CASSRTGSGANVLTF; DNA: TGTGCCAGCAGCAGAACAGGGTCTGGGGCCAACGTCCTGACTTTC
V: TRBV6-5; J: TRBJ1-4; size: NA; D: NA; CDR3: CASRPGGAGEKLFF; DNA: TGTGCCAGCAGACCGGGGGGGGCTGGTGAAAAACTGTTTTTT
V: TRBV14; J: TRBJ2-1; size: NA; D: NA; CDR3: CASSQDSVPYNEQFF; DNA: TGTGCCAGCAGCCAAGACTCGGTGCCCTACAATGAGCAGTTCTTC
V: TRBV3-1/TRBV3-2; J: TRBJ2-7; size: NA; D: NA; CDR3: CASSQGGLPWYEQYF; DNA: TGTGCCAGCAGCCAAGGGGGACTCCCCTGGTACGAGCAGTACTTC
V: TRBV2; J: TRBJ1-2; size: NA; D: TRBD1; CDR3: CASSGAGGGYGYTF; DNA: TGTGCCAGCTCGGGGGCAGGGGGTGGCTATGGCTACACCTTC
V: TRBV12-3/TRBV12-4; J: TRBJ1-2; size: once; D: NA; CDR3: CASSFMGSGYTF; DNA: TGTGCCAGCAGTTTCATGGGGAGCGGCTACACCTTC
V: TRBV11-3; J: TRBJ2-3; size: NA; D: NA; CDR3: CASSSQAVHMDTQYF; DNA: TGTGCCAGCAGCTCCCAAGCGGTCCACATGGATACGCAGTATTTT
V: TRBV7-8; J: TRBJ1-3; size: NA; D: TRBD1; CDR3: CASSPRTGGAGNTIYF; DNA: TGTGCCAGCAGCCCCAGGACAGGGGGCGCGGGAAACACCATATATTTT